This T cell receptor (beta chain) was obtained from a study of cytomegalovirus exposure and HLA in healthy donors. Study at large: In a later analysis, the 100 to 150 validation repertoires were reported to have used the same platform as the roughly 600 first-cohort repertoires.

Note on this clone: Its antigen is unknown.

Some clones are missing from TCRdb's copy, which holds only in-frame ones; the method was immunoSEQ multiplex PCR. Seen here are 60,000 to 70,000 clones, approximately 90% observed once, and the top ten hold approximately 1.5%. CDR1 and CDR2 from the germline V gene are SQVTM and ANQGSEA. CDR3 length: 13 amino acids. Trimming removed 8 bases from V and 3 bases from J, with 14 bases in between. Points from the study as a whole: Some TCR beta chains (164 of them) were listed as cytomegalovirus-associated. Reportedly, diagnosis of cytomegalovirus status by the classifier showed high specificity and sensitivity. According to a subsequent analysis, TCR clusters identified in the first cohort showed a tendency to co-occur across the 100 to 150 validation repertoires.

V gene TRBV29-1 combines with J gene TRBJ1-3; D possibly corresponds to TRBD1 (5 bases). The sequencing sample was made of PBMCs. This clonotype was sampled from a young woman in good health and CMV-seronegative. CDR3 amino acids: CSPSGGVGNTIYF. CDR3 DNA: TGCAGCCCCTCCGGAGGGGTTGGAAACACCATATATTTT.